One and the same sample provided the 30 T cell receptor beta chains below, sequenced in a study of T cells in women clearing cervical HPV infection. Assay: immunoSEQ multiplex PCR; the TCRdb copy retains only in-frame clones and omits some. This sample's table has over 10,000 clones. Sample: blood buffy coat. Receptors were obtained from a woman between 18 and 70 years old with a cervical HPV16 infection that either progressed to CIN3+ or cleared (not recorded which).

To note about this clone: From the germline J gene comes the end of the CDR3, since the read stops 3 residues before it. This chain connects TRBV5-1 to TRBJ2-7; TRBD2 matches 11 bases. This CDR3 comprises 18 residues. Germline V gene lookup returns CDR1 SGHRS and CDR2 YFSETQ. J was trimmed by 0 bases and V by 0 bases; bases with no gene match: 8. The CDR3 loop is CASSLGASGGLSSYEQYF. The sequenced part of the CDR3 DNA is TGCGCCAGCAGCTTGGGAGCTAGCGGGGGGCTGAGCTCCTACGAG.

As to this clone: The read comes to an end 3 residues before the CDR3 does, leaving the germline J gene to fill in the end. The gene calls are TRBV11-2 and TRBJ1-1, with unresolved D. The CDR3 runs to 11 residues. V was pared by 5 bases and J by 5 bases, with 6 bases between. Germline-derived CDR1 and CDR2 are SGHAT and FQNNGV. The CDR3 region is CASSPQTEAFF. CDR3 DNA (partial): TGTGCCAGCAGCCCACAGACTGAA.

In regard to this clone: The read comes to an end 3 residues before the CDR3 does, leaving the germline J gene to fill in the end. V and J are TRBV5-4 and TRBJ1-6, with a tentative D call TRBD1 (5 bases). Germline V CDR1 and CDR2: SGHNT, YYREEE (reference sequence). The CDR3 contains 14 residues. The V end lost 2 bases, the J end lost 10 bases, and 13 bases lay between the germline ends. Partial CDR3 DNA: TGTGCCAGCAGCTTCTACGACAGAGGGTCACCC. Translated: CASSFYDRGSP. The full CDR3 protein is CASSFYDRGSPLHF.

Judged by frequency, this clone is medium-sized. The CDR3 end falls 3 residues outside the read, so it is completed with the germline J gene. The V gene is TRBV5-5, the J gene TRBJ1-4, with unresolved D. V gave up 7 bases and J gave up 2 bases, with 3 bases separating them. Germline-derived CDR1 and CDR2 are SGHKS and YYEKEE (reference sequence). CDR3 size: 11 residues. CDR3 DNA, as far as it was read: TGTGCCAGCTCGACTAATGAAAAA. This translates into CASSTNEK. The full CDR3 sequence reads CASSTNEKLFF. Drawing the rest from reference TRBV5-5 and TRBJ1-4, the complete variable domain is DAGVTQSPTHLIKTRGQQVTLRCSPISGHKSVSWYQQVLGQGPQFIFQYYEKEERGRGNFPDRFSARQFPNYSSELNVNALLLGDSALYLCASSTNEKLFFGSGTQLSVL.

About this clone: The read comes to an end 3 residues before the CDR3 does, leaving the germline J gene to fill in the end. The gene calls are TRBV20-1 and TRBJ2-5, with 9 nucleotides matching TRBD2. Germline loops: CDR1 DFQATT, CDR2 SNEGSKA (reference sequence). The V gene end was trimmed by 6 bases and the J gene end by 0 bases; junction bases not matched to a gene: 11. This CDR3 region has 16 residues. Partial CDR3 DNA: TGCAGTGCCGACGGGCTAGCGGGGAGAAACCAAGAGACC. Its protein is CSADGLAGRNQET. In full, the CDR3 is CSADGLAGRNQETQYF.

Details on this clone: Read data end 3 residues before the CDR3 end; the end is taken from the germline J gene. The V call is TRBV18, the J call TRBJ1-2, with a possible D match to TRBD1 (5 bases). Germline CDR1 reads KGHSH; CDR2 reads LQKENI. This CDR3 is built from 14 residues. CDR3 amino acids: CASSFWEGVGDYTF. The sequenced part of the CDR3 DNA is TGTGCCAGCTCATTTTGGGAAGGGGTCGGTGAC.

The sequenced part of the CDR3 DNA is TGTGCCAGCAGCTCGACAGGGCGAACAGATACG. Amino acids: CASSSTGRTDT. The whole CDR3 reads CASSSTGRTDTQYF. The rearrangement joins TRBV5-4 to TRBJ2-3; 7 nucleotides align to TRBD1. The read is 3 residues too short to cover the CDR3 end, so that end is filled in from the germline J gene. V shed 3 bases and J 3 bases; nucleotides not matched to a gene: 4. The CDR3 consists of 14 residues. Germline loops: CDR1 SGHNT, CDR2 YYREEE (reference sequence).

CDR3 region: CATSGGQGGTDTQYF. The sequenced CDR3 bases are TGTGCCACCAGCGGAGGACAGGGGGGCACAGATACG. V is TRBV15 and J is TRBJ2-3; 10 bases match TRBD1. The read is 3 residues too short to cover the CDR3 end, so that end is filled in from the germline J gene. The trim removed 5 bases at V and 1 base at J, leaving 3 bases unmatched. The CDR3 is 15 amino acids. From germline, CDR1 is LNHNV and CDR2 YYDKDF (reference sequence). Complete variable domain (other parts from reference TRBV15 and TRBJ2-3): DAMVIQNPRYQVTQFGKPVTLSCSQTLNHNVMYWYQQKSSQAPKLLFHYYDKDFNNEADTPDNFQSRRPNTSFCFLDIRSPGLGDTAMYLCATSGGQGGTDTQYFGPGTRLTVL.

A remark on this clone: The CDR3 goes on 3 residues after the read ends, and that part is filled in from the germline J gene. This chain uses TRBV19 with TRBJ2-1; a possible D gene is TRBD1 (6 bases). Trimming left V 0 bases short and J 8 bases short, with 14 bases between. The CDR3 sequence is 15 residues long. The germline CDR1 and CDR2 sequences are LNHDA and SQIVND (reference sequence). CDR3 loop: CASSIEGRPGDEQFF. The CDR3 DNA, read in part, is TGTGCCAGTAGTATAGAGGGACGGCCAGGGGATGAG.

Notes on this clone: The read halts 3 residues ahead of the CDR3 end, with the missing end drawn from the germline J gene. The chain links TRBV18 to TRBJ1-4, with 7 bases identical to TRBD1. The V segment lost 8 bases and the J segment 10 bases; nucleotides outside the gene matches: 7. This CDR3 comprises 12 residues. CDR1 is KGHSH and CDR2 is LQKENI in the germline V gene. The CDR3 loop reads CASTSDRAKLFF. CDR3 DNA, as far as it was read: TGTGCCAGCACCTCAGACAGGGCAAAA.

A word on this clone: The read stops 3 residues short of the end of the CDR3; the missing end is completed from the germline J gene. V is TRBV4-2 and J is TRBJ2-7; 7 nucleotides match TRBD2. Trimming took 0 bases from V and 2 from J; bases not matched to a gene: 4. This CDR3 is 15 amino acids long. The germline V gene has CDR1 LGHNA and CDR2 YNFKEQ. CDR3 DNA, as far as it was read: TGTGCCAGCAGCCAAGAACCAGCGGGACCCTACGAG. It is translated as CASSQEPAGPYE. The whole CDR3 sequence reads CASSQEPAGPYEQYF.

On this clone itself: Read coverage stops 3 residues before the CDR3 terminus; the germline J gene supplies the remainder. This chain joins TRBV7-2 and TRBJ2-7; D gene uncertain. CDR1 SGHTA and CDR2 FQGNSA come from the germline V gene. The CDR3 runs 14 residues. Trimming stripped 1 base from V and 2 bases from J, with 9 bases between. CDR3: CASSLGQSTYEQYF. The DNA read from the CDR3 is TGTGCCAGCAGCTTAGGGCAATCCACCTACGAG.

Concerning this clone itself: With the read ending 3 residues before the CDR3 end, the germline J gene is used to fill in that end. J is TRBJ2-2 and V is TRBV30; TRBD2 agrees at 8 bases. This CDR3 comprises 12 residues. CDR1 and CDR2 from the germline V gene are GTSNPN and SVGIG (reference sequence). The J segment lost 6 bases and the V segment lost 7 bases, leaving 4 bases of the junction unmatched. The CDR3: CASGGDPGELFF. The DNA read from the CDR3 is TGTGCCTCCGGGGGGGATCCCGGGGAG.

Comments on this clone: The read finishes 3 residues shy of the CDR3 end, and the germline J gene is used to complete it. The V gene is TRBV28, the J gene TRBJ1-5; D gene ambiguous. Germline loops: CDR1 MDHEN, CDR2 SYDVKM. The ends were cut back, 1 base at V and 3 bases at J, with 10 bases in the middle. This CDR3 comprises 15 residues. CDR3 DNA, as far as it was read: TGTGCCAGCAGTTTATCGCGCGGATACAATCAGCCC. Translated, it gives CASSLSRGYNQP. The whole CDR3 sequence reads CASSLSRGYNQPQHF. Together with reference TRBV28 and TRBJ1-5, the CDR3 gives the full variable domain: DVKVTQSSRYLVKRTGEKVFLECVQDMDHENMFWYRQDPGLGLRLIYFSYDVKMKEKGDIPEGYSVSREKKERFSLILESASTNQTSMYLCASSLSRGYNQPQHFGDGTRLSIL.

Remarks on this clone: Coverage ceases 3 residues before the CDR3 finishes, and the germline J gene fills in the end. The gene calls are TRBV5-1 and TRBJ2-3; maybe TRBD1 (6 bases). Per germline, CDR1 SGHRS and CDR2 YFSETQ. This CDR3 comprises 15 residues. Trimming stripped 4 bases from V and 0 bases from J, with 12 bases between. CDR3 DNA (partial): TGCGCCAGCAGCCTTCGGACAGCCAGCACAGATACG. Its translation: CASSLRTASTDT. The full-length CDR3 reads as CASSLRTASTDTQYF. The complete variable domain, with remaining parts taken from reference TRBV5-1 and TRBJ2-3, reads KAGVTQTPRYLIKTRGQQVTLSCSPISGHRSVSWYQQTPGQGLQFLFEYFSETQRNKGNFPGRFSGRQFSNSRSEMNVSTLELGDSALYLCASSLRTASTDTQYFGPGTRLTVL.

To note about this clone: The read ends 3 residues early relative to the CDR3; the germline J gene fills the gap. The chain uses TRBV28 and TRBJ1-6; TRBD1 aligns across 7 bases. J was trimmed by 9 bases and V by 5 bases; bases with no gene match: 10. CDR3 length: 15 residues. Germline V gene lookup returns CDR1 MDHEN and CDR2 SYDVKM. The CDR3 region is CASSPRLQGSSPLHF. The covered CDR3 bases are TGTGCCAGCAGTCCCCGGCTACAGGGGAGTTCACCC.

As regards this clone: Coverage ceases 3 residues before the CDR3 finishes, and the germline J gene fills in the end. The rearrangement joins TRBV7-2 to TRBJ2-3; TRBD2 matches 8 bases. Germline V gene data show CDR1 as SGHTA and CDR2 as FQGNSA. V shed 5 bases, J shed 5 bases, and the junction held 6 bases outside the gene matches. CDR3 length: 14 amino acids. Incomplete CDR3 DNA: TGTGCCAGCAGCATCTTGGCGGGGGGAGATACG. Protein product: CASSILAGGDT. The complete CDR3 sequence is CASSILAGGDTQYF.

Of note for this clone: The read halts 3 residues ahead of the CDR3 end, with the missing end drawn from the germline J gene. The chain joins TRBV20-1 to TRBJ2-3; no clear D. CDR3 length equals 15 residues. CDR1 is DFQATT and CDR2 is SNEGSKA in the germline V gene (reference sequence). The ends were cut back, 0 bases at V and 1 base at J, with 11 bases in the middle. The CDR3 DNA, read in part, is TGCAGTGCTAGAGATGAGTACTACCGCACAGATACG. It yields the protein CSARDEYYRTDT. From start to end, the CDR3 is CSARDEYYRTDTQYF.

Comments on this clone: The CDR3 end falls 3 residues outside the read, so it is completed with the germline J gene. The chain recombines TRBV20-1 with TRBJ1-6; a possible D gene is TRBD1 (6 bases). The CDR3 contains 15 residues. V was cut by 0 bases and J by 7 bases, with 13 bases left in between. Germline V lookup: CDR1 DFQATT, CDR2 SNEGSKA (reference sequence). The CDR3: CSARDQGHLNSPLHF. Partial CDR3 DNA: TGCAGTGCTAGAGATCAGGGGCATCTCAATTCACCC.

Comments on this clone: Read sequence stops 3 residues before the CDR3 end, and the germline J gene provides the missing end. The genes are TRBV5-1 and TRBJ2-1; perhaps D is TRBD1 or TRBD2 (5 bases each). Trimming pared 0 bases from V and 7 bases from J, leaving 11 bases between. Germline CDR1 and CDR2: SGHRS and YFSETQ. The length of the CDR3 is 14 residues. The CDR3 loop is CASSLGGATNEQFF. The DNA read from the CDR3 is TGCGCCAGCAGCTTGGGAGGGGCTACTAATGAG.

As to this clone: The read finishes 3 residues shy of the CDR3 end, and the germline J gene is used to complete it. The chain couples TRBV4-2 to TRBJ1-1; D unclear. Trimming took 1 base from V and 1 from J, leaving 13 bases between them. Germline loops: CDR1 LGHNA, CDR2 YNFKEQ. The length of the CDR3 is 16 residues. The CDR3 bases that were read are TGTGCCAGCAGCCAAGGCGGAGCCAGTCAGAACACTGAA. Translated, it gives CASSQGGASQNTE. The entire CDR3 protein is CASSQGGASQNTEAFF.

A word on this clone: The read terminates 3 residues ahead of where the CDR3 ends, so the germline J gene completes it. This chain uses TRBV30 with TRBJ2-2; D is ambiguous. Trimming cost V 3 bases and J 8 bases, with 7 bases left between them. This CDR3 spans 11 amino acids. The germline V gene has CDR1 GTSNPN and CDR2 SVGIG (reference sequence). CDR3 DNA (partial): TGTGCCTGGAGGGTAGTAGGGGAG. This codes for CAWRVVGE. The full CDR3 protein reads CAWRVVGELFF.

With regard to this clone: The read ends 3 residues early relative to the CDR3; the germline J gene fills the gap. The chain combines TRBV19 with TRBJ1-1; D call uncertain. The germline V gene encodes CDR1 LNHDA and CDR2 SQIVND (reference sequence). This CDR3 is built from 14 residues. The CDR3 loop reads CASSPGEPQETAFF. CDR3 DNA (partial): TGTGCCAGTAGTCCCGGGGAACCCCAAGAGACA.

A word on this clone: The sequence runs out 3 residues before the end of the CDR3; the remainder is reconstructed from the germline J gene. The rearrangement joins TRBV13 to TRBJ1-1; D gene ambiguous. The CDR3 has 15 residues. The V gene's germline CDR1 is PRHDT and CDR2 FYEKMQ (reference sequence). Trimming removed 8 bases at V and 0 bases at J, with 16 bases between. CDR3 sequence reads: CASGTPDKMNTEAFF. CDR3 DNA (partial): TGTGCCAGCGGAACCCCTGACAAGATGAACACTGAA.

Note on this clone: Sequencing ends 3 residues short of the CDR3 end; the germline J gene provides the rest. The chain links TRBV5-1 to TRBJ2-1; TRBD2 is a possible D gene (7 bases). This CDR3 has 16 amino acids. Germline CDR1 reads SGHRS; CDR2 reads YFSETQ. The ends were cut back, 1 base at V and 3 bases at J, with 14 bases in the middle. The sequenced part of the CDR3 DNA is TGCGCCAGCAGCTTGCCGGGGGGCCCCCTCTACAATGAG. Translation gives CASSLPGGPLYNE. The whole CDR3 is CASSLPGGPLYNEQFF. The full variable domain, rest sourced from reference TRBV5-1 and TRBJ2-1, is KAGVTQTPRYLIKTRGQQVTLSCSPISGHRSVSWYQQTPGQGLQFLFEYFSETQRNKGNFPGRFSGRQFSNSRSEMNVSTLELGDSALYLCASSLPGGPLYNEQFFGPGTRLTVL.

Comment on this clone: The CDR3 extends 3 residues past the end of the read, so its final part is completed from the germline J gene. The chain couples TRBV5-1 to TRBJ2-3, with 9 bases matching TRBD2. Germline values: CDR1 SGHRS, CDR2 YFSETQ. V trimming: 4 bases; J trimming: 1 base; junction bases outside the gene matches: 7. The CDR3 is 16 residues long. CDR3 bases read: TGCGCCAGCAGCCCGGGACTAGCCCGAGGCACAGATACG. This codes for CASSPGLARGTDT. The whole CDR3 reads CASSPGLARGTDTQYF.

Of note for this clone: The CDR3 is cut off 3 residues early in the read; its end comes from the germline J gene. V is TRBV14 and J is TRBJ2-3; 9 nucleotides agree with TRBD2. CDR1 SGHDN and CDR2 FVKESK come from the germline V gene. The CDR3 runs to 15 residues. The CDR3 here is CASSQMRGGRIAQYF. Incomplete CDR3 DNA: TGTGCCAGCAGCCAAATGCGGGGGGGCCGGATAGCG.

On this clone: The DNA ends 3 residues before the CDR3 does, and the rest of the CDR3 is filled in from the germline J gene. The J gene is TRBJ2-3, the V gene TRBV10-3; TRBD2 aligns across 7 bases. CDR1 is ENHRY, CDR2 SYGVKD, per germline. The CDR3 totals 16 residues. V gave up 3 bases and J gave up 0 bases; unmatched junction bases: 6. CDR3: CAISDPQRGSTDTQYF. The covered CDR3 bases are TGTGCCATCAGTGACCCCCAGCGGGGTAGCACAGATACG.

Turning to this clone: The read ends 3 residues shy of where the CDR3 ends; the end is completed using the germline J gene. The gene calls are TRBV18 and TRBJ1-1; 8 nucleotides align to TRBD1. The CDR3 extends over 14 amino acids. CDR1 and CDR2 (germline): KGHSH, LQKENI. The V and J ends lost 5 bases and 1 base, in that order; junction bases with no gene match: 3. CDR3 protein: CASSGQGKNTEAFF. CDR3 bases read: TGTGCCAGCTCAGGACAGGGAAAGAACACTGAA.

A note on this clone: Read data end 3 residues before the CDR3 end; the end is taken from the germline J gene. This sequence joins TRBV12-3 or TRBV12-4 and TRBJ1-6, with D hard to call. V was shortened by 2 bases and J by 7 bases, with 3 bases between the two germline ends. The length of the CDR3 is 12 residues. Incomplete CDR3 DNA: TGTGCCAGCAGTTTACAAAATTCACCC. Protein sequence: CASSLQNSP. In full, the CDR3 is CASSLQNSPLHF.